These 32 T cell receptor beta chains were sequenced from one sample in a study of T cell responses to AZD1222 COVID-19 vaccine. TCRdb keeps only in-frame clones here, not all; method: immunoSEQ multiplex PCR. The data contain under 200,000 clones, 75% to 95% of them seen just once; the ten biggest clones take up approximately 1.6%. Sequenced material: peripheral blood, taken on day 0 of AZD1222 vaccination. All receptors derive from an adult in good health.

CDR3 sequence (DNA): TGTGCCAGCAGTTACTCCTCTGGAGAAGCTTTCTTT. Translation gives CASSYSSGEAFF. The J gene is TRBJ1-1, the V gene TRBV6-5; D gene ambiguous. The CDR3 consists of 12 residues. The V end lost 0 bases, the J end lost 8 bases, and 7 bases lay between the germline ends. Germline lookup yields CDR1 MNHEY and CDR2 SVGAGI.

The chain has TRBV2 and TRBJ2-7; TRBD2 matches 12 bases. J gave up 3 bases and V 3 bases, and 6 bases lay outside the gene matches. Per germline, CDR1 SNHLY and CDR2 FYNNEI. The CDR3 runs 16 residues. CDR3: CASSDASGGDNYEQYF. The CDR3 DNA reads TGTGCCAGCAGTGATGCTAGCGGGGGGGACAACTACGAGCAGTACTTC.

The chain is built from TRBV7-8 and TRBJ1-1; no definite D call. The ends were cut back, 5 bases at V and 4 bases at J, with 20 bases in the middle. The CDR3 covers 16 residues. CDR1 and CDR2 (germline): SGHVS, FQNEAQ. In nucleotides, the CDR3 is TGTGCCAGCAGCCGAAGGAGGGCAGGTTCTTTCACTGAAGCTTTCTTT. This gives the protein CASSRRRAGSFTEAFF. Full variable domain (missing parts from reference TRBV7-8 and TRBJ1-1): GAGVSQSPRYKVAKRGQDVALRCDPISGHVSLFWYQQALGQGPEFLTYFQNEAQLDKSGLPSDRFFAERPEGSVSTLKIQRTQQEDSAVYLCASSRRRAGSFTEAFFGQGTRLTVV.

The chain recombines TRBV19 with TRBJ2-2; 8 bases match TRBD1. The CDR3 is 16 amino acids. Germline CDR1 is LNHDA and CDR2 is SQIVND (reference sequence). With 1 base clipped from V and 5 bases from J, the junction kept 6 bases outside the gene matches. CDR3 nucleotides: TGTGCCAGTAGTATAGTTAGGACAGGGAAAACCGGGGAGCTGTTTTTT. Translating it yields CASSIVRTGKTGELFF.

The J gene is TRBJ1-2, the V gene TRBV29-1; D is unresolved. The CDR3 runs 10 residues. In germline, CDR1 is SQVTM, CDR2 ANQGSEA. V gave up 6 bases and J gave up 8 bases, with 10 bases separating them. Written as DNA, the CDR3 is TGCAGCGTCCTGGGCCCGGGCTACACCTTC. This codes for CSVLGPGYTF.

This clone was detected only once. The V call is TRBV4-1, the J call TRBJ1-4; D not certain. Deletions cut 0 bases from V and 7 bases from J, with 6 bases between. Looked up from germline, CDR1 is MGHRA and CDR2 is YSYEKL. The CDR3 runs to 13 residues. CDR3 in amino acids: CASSQEAGEKLFF. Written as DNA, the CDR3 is TGCGCCAGCAGCCAAGAGGCGGGTGAAAAACTGTTTTTT.

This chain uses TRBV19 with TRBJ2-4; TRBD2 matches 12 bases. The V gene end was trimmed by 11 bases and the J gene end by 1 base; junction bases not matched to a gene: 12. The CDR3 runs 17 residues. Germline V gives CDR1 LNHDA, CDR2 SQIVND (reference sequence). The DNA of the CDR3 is TGTGCCTGTGGACTAGCGGGGTCCTACTGGGCCAAAAACATTCAGTACTTC. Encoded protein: CACGLAGSYWAKNIQYF.

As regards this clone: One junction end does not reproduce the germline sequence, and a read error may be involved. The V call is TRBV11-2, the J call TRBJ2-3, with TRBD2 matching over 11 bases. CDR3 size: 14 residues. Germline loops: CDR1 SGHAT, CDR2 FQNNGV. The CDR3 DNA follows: TGTGCCAGCAGTTTAGCGGGGGGGTCAGATACGCAGTATTTT. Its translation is CASSLAGGSDTQYF. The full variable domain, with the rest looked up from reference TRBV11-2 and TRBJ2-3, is EAGVAQSPRYKIIEKRQSVAFWCNPISGHATLYWYQQILGQGPKLLIQFQNNGVVDDSQLPKDRFSAERLKGVDSTLKIQPAKLEDSAVYLCASSLAGGSDTQYFGPGTRLTVL.

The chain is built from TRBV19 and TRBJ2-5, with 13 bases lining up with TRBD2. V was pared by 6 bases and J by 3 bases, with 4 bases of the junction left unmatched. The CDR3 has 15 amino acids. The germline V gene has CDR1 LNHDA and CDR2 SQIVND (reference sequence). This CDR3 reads CASSGLAGVKETQYF. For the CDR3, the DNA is TGTGCCAGTAGCGGACTAGCGGGGGTCAAAGAGACCCAGTACTTC. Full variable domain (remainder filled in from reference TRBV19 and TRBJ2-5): DGGITQSPKYLFRKEGQNVTLSCEQNLNHDAMYWYRQDPGQGLRLIYYSQIVNDFQKGDIAEGYSVSREKKESFPLTVTSAQKNPTAFYLCASSGLAGVKETQYFGPGTRLLVL.

The CDR3 protein is CASSLQGSYGYTF. The DNA of the CDR3 is TGTGCCAGCAGCCTCCAGGGAAGCTATGGCTACACCTTC. The chain employs TRBV12-3 or TRBV12-4 and TRBJ1-2, with a weak D call TRBD1 (5 bases). V lost 6 bases and J lost 4, with 12 bases in between. CDR3 length: 13 amino acids.

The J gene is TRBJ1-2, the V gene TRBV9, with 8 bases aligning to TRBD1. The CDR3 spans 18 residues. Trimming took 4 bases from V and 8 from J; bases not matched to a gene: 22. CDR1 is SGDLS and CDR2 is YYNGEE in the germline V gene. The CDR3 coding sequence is TGTGCCAGCAGCCCCGTAGTGTCCCCCCGGCAGGGGGCCAGAGGCTACACCTTC. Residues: CASSPVVSPRQGARGYTF.

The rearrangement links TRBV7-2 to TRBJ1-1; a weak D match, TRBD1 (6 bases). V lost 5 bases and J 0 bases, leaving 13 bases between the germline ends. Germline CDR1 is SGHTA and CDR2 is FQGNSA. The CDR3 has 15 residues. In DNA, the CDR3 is TGTGCCAGCAGCGGAGGGGGGCGGCTGAACACTGAAGCTTTCTTT. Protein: CASSGGGRLNTEAFF.

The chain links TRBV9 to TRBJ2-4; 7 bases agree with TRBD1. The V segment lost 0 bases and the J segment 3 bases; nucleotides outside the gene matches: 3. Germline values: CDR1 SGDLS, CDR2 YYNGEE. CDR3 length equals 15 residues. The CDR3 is CASSVAGDSKNIQYF. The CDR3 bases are TGTGCCAGCAGCGTAGCCGGGGACAGCAAAAACATTCAGTACTTC.

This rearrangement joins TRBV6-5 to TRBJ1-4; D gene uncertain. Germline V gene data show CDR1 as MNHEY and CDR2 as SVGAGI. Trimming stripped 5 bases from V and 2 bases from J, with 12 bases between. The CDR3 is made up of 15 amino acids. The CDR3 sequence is CASSKRGLTNEKLFF. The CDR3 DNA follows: TGTGCCAGCAGTAAGAGAGGGTTGACTAATGAAAAACTGTTTTTT.

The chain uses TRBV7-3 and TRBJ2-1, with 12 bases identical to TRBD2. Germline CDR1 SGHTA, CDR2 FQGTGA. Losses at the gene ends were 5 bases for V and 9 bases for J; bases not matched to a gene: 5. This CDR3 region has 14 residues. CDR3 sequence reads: CASSIGLAGSEQFF. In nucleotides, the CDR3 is TGTGCCAGCAGCATCGGACTAGCGGGGAGTGAGCAGTTCTTC.

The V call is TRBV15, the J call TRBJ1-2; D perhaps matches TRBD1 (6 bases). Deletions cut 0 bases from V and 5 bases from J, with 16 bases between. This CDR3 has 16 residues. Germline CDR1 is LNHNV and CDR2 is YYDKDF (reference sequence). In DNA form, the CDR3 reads TGTGCCACCAGCAGAGATAGGGGGGCTTTGGGATATGGCTACACCTTC. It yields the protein CATSRDRGALGYGYTF.

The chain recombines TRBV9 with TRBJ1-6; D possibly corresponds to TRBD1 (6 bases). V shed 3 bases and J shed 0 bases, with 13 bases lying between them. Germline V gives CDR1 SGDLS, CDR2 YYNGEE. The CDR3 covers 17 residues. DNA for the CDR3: TGTGCCAGCAGCGCGGGACATTCGAGCTCCTATAATTCACCCCTCCACTTT. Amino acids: CASSAGHSSSYNSPLHF.

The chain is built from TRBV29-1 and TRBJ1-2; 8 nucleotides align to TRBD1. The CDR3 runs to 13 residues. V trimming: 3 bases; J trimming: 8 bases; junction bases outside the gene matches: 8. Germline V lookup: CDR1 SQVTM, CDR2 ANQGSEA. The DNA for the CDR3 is TGCAGCGTTGATAGGGACAGGATTGGAGGCTACACCTTC. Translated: CSVDRDRIGGYTF.

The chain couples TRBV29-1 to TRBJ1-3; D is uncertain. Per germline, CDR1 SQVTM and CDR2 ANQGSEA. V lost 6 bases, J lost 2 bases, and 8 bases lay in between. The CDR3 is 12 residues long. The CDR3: CSVTGTGNTIYF. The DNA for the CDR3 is TGCAGCGTAACGGGAACTGGAAACACCATATATTTT.

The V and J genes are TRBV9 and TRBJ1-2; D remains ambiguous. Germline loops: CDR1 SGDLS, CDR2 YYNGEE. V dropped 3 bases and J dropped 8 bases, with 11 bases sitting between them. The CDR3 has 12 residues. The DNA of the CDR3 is TGTGCCAGCAGCGGATCATTAGAGGGCTACACCTTC. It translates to CASSGSLEGYTF.

The CDR3 spells CATSDLQGSGYNEQFF. As DNA, the CDR3 is TGTGCCACCAGTGATTTACAGGGGAGCGGCTACAATGAGCAGTTCTTC. This sequence joins TRBV24-1 and TRBJ2-1, with 7 nucleotides matching TRBD1. Germline V gives CDR1 KGHDR, CDR2 SFDVKD. The V gene end was trimmed by 1 base and the J gene end by 3 bases; junction bases not matched to a gene: 5. This CDR3 is 16 amino acids long.

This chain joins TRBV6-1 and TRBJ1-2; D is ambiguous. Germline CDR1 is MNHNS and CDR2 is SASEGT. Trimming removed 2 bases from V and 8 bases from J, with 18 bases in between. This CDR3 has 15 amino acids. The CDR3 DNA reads TGTGCCAGCAGTGAACGCCCGCGGGCGCTCGCCGGCTACACCTTC. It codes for CASSERPRALAGYTF.

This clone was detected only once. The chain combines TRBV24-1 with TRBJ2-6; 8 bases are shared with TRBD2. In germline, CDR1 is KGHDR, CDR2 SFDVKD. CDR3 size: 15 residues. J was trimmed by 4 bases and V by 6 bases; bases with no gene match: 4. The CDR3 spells CATSSGGTGANVLTF. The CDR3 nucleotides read TGTGCCACCAGTAGCGGGGGCACCGGGGCCAACGTCCTGACTTTC.

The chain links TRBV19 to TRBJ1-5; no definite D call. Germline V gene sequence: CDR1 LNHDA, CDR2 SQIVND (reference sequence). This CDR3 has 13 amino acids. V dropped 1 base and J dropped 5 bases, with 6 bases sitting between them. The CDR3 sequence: CASSIGPDQPQHF. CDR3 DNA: TGTGCCAGTAGTATAGGTCCGGATCAGCCCCAGCATTTT.

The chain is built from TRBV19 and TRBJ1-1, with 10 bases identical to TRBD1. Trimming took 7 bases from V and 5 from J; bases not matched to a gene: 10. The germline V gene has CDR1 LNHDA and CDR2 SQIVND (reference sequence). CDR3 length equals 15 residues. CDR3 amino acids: CASTDRGFGSTEAFF. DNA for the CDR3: TGTGCCAGTACGGACAGGGGGTTTGGTTCGACTGAAGCTTTCTTT.

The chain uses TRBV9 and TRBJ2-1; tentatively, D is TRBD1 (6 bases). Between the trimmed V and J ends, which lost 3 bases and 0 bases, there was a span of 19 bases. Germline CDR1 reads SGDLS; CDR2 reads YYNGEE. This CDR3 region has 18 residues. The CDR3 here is CASSGGLIQGSSYNEQFF. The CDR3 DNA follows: TGTGCCAGCAGCGGCGGCCTCATACAGGGAAGCTCCTACAATGAGCAGTTCTTC.

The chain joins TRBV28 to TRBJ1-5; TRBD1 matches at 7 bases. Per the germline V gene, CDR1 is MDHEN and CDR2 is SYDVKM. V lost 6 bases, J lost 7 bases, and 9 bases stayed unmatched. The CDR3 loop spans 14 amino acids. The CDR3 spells CASSRDRERQPQHF. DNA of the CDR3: TGTGCCAGCAGCCGAGACAGGGAGAGGCAGCCCCAGCATTTT.

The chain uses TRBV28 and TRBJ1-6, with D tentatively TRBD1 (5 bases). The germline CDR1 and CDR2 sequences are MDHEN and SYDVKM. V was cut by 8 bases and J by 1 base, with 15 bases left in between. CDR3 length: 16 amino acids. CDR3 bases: TGTGCCAGCGGGGCGGGTCTCGGGTCCTATAATTCACCCCTCCACTTT. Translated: CASGAGLGSYNSPLHF. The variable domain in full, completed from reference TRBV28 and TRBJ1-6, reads DVKVTQSSRYLVKRTGEKVFLECVQDMDHENMFWYRQDPGLGLRLIYFSYDVKMKEKGDIPEGYSVSREKKERFSLILESASTNQTSMYLCASGAGLGSYNSPLHFGNGTRLTVT.

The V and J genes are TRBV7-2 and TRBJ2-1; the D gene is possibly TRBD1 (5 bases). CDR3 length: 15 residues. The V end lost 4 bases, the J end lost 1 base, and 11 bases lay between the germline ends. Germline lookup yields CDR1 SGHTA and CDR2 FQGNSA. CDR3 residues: CASSSQAMSYNEQFF. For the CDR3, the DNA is TGTGCCAGCAGCTCACAGGCGATGTCCTACAATGAGCAGTTCTTC.

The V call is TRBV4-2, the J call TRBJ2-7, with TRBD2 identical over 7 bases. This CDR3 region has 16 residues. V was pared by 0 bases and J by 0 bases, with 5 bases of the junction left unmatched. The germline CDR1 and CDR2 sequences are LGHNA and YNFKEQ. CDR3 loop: CASSQESSGISYEQYF. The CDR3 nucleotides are TGTGCCAGCAGCCAAGAATCTAGCGGAATCTCCTACGAGCAGTACTTC.

CDR3 sequence reads: CASSIMKGQPRPEKLFF. The CDR3 bases are TGTGCCAGTAGTATAATGAAGGGACAGCCGAGACCTGAAAAACTGTTTTTT. The chain uses TRBV19 and TRBJ1-4; 7 nucleotides match TRBD1. Germline CDR1 LNHDA, CDR2 SQIVND (reference sequence). The ends lost 2 bases at V and 7 bases at J; junction bases unmatched: 13. The CDR3 consists of 17 residues.

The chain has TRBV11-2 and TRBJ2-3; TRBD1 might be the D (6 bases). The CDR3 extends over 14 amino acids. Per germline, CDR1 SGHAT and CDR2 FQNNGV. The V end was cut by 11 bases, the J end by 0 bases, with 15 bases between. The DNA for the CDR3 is TGTGCCGCAGGGTGGGGGCAGAGCACAGATACGCAGTATTTT. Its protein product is CAAGWGQSTDTQYF.